The sample holds a few counts of the clone carrying this TCR beta chain. What it binds is unknown. The length of the CDR3 is 15 residues. Germline V gives CDR1 LNHDA, CDR2 SQIVND (reference sequence). Trimming at V came to 6 bases and at J to 8 bases, leaving 11 bases not matched to a gene. The data belong to a study of cytomegalovirus exposure and HLA in healthy donors. PCR primers comprised 60 Vbeta and 13 Jbeta primers. Produced via immunoSEQ multiplex PCR; TCRdb's table is partial and in-frame only. Here the sample spans about 200,000 clones, around 70% being singletons. Study outcomes and limitations: Some TCR beta chains (more than 150 of them) were listed as cytomegalovirus-associated. In vitro, a few CMV-associated chains proved specific for CMV antigens. Further analysis was carried out later, and it showed several of the most significant clusters appearing linked to common viral pathogens.

This chain uses TRBV19 with TRBJ1-4; 8 bases align to TRBD1. The sequenced sample consisted of PBMCs. This TCR derives from a man in his forties or fifties in good health and CMV-seropositive. The CDR3 is CASSPRGLSGEKLFF. DNA for the CDR3: TGTGCCAGTAGCCCCAGGGGGCTCTCTGGAGAAAAACTGTTTTTT.